The clone carrying this T cell receptor (beta chain) occurred once. As yet, its antigen is unknown. Here immunoSEQ multiplex PCR was the method, and the copy in TCRdb shows in-frame clones only, minus some. The repertoire consists of approximately 81,000 clones, with 85% to 90% occurring once and the leading ten covering roughly 19%. This specimen belongs to a study of T cells in localized non-small cell lung cancer. The CDR3 length is 17 residues. With V trimmed by 2 bases and J by 2 bases, 9 bases remained unmatched. Germline V lookup: CDR1 LGHNT, CDR2 FRNRAP. Overall study results and limits: Only one tumor region went through sequencing, so heterogeneity may still be there. Patients showing higher blood T cell density tended to see longer overall survival. Adjacent lung was found to contain a median approximately 60 of the top 100 tumor clones. Of the tissues analyzed, uninvolved adjacent lung showed maximal T cell clonality, greater than tumor.

The clonotype comes from a woman aged 35 to 70 with stage I squamous cell lung carcinoma. This specimen was peripheral blood, taken before any cancer treatment. This chain connects TRBV12-5 to TRBJ1-1; 9 positions match TRBD1. The CDR3 region is CASGLSPLTGGNTEAFF. The CDR3 DNA reads as TGTGCTAGTGGTTTGTCCCCGCTAACAGGGGGCAACACTGAAGCTTTCTTT.